This TCR beta chain was captured in a study of graft-versus-host responses after intestinal transplantation. Study context: Recipients underwent multivisceral, liver-intestinal, or isolated intestinal transplants. Anti-thymocyte globulin induction preceded 2 to 4 years of tacrolimus and steroid maintenance in all recipients. Study outcomes and limitations: Recipient marrow held GvH clones, some first seen in ileum or blood. High graft-versus-host to host-versus-graft clonal ratios were found in allografts of patients who had graft-donor T cell macrochimerism.

TCRdb keeps only in-frame clones here, not all; method: immunoSEQ multiplex PCR. The sample lists about 96,000 clones; 80% to 95% were seen once. In the case of this clone: Its specificity is unknown.

V lost 4 bases and J lost 4, with 18 bases in between. Germline CDR1 reads SGDLS; CDR2 reads YYNGEE. This CDR3 region has 16 residues. Sequencing used unstimulated CD4+ T cells sorted from spleen or lymph node cells, obtained before intestinal transplant. This clonotype originated in a human donor who received an intestinal transplant. The rearrangement joins TRBV9 to TRBJ2-1; D perhaps matches TRBD1 (6 bases). The CDR3 DNA follows: TGTGCCAGCAGCCCAAACCCGGCAGGGGCTTACAATGAGCAGTTCTTC. This sequence encodes CASSPNPAGAYNEQFF.